This T cell receptor (beta chain) was sequenced for a study of human T cells and chemical hapten exposure. Indicated time point: pre-sensitization, week 0. Treatment denoted: therapeutic diphenylcyclopropenone sensitization with weekly scalp DPC. Losses at the gene ends were 1 base for V and 5 bases for J; bases not matched to a gene: 5. Germline CDR1 MDHEN, CDR2 SYDVKM. CDR3 length: 15 residues. General study results and limits: DPC sensitization did not alter TCRs above 1 in 1000 frequency.

As to this clonotype: Its cognate antigen is unknown.

From the RACE reads, TCRdb called clonotypes with MiXCR, one entry per CDR3 protein. The sample shows under 90,000 distinct CDR3 sequences, 9.6% of them seen only once. This specimen was whole blood, taken in connection with sensitization to the hapten diphenylcyclopropenone (DPC). The TCR sequence derives from a woman aged 40 to 50 with alopecia areata. Some clones in this sample may be carry-over from other donors' samples. The rearrangement links TRBV28 to TRBJ2-1; 7 bases are a match to TRBD2. The CDR3 DNA follows: TGTGCCAGCAGTTTATCTAGCGGCGCTAACAATGAGCAGTTCTTC. This encodes CASSLSSGANNEQFF.